The rows below give T cell receptor beta chains drawn from one sample of a study of a mutant IDH1 vaccine in newly diagnosed glioma. Assay used: immunoSEQ multiplex PCR; TCRdb lists only in-frame clones, some missing. This table has 95,000 to 100,000 clones, 85% to 90% appearing once. Sample: PBMCs, taken from a glioma patient treated with radiotherapy, temozolomide or both. The receptor source for this set is a woman between 50 and 59 years old with glioma. Each CDR3 is given with its conserved first and last residue. A D gene is named only where the DNA matches it firmly. A row's size may be missing; if present it is once, few, many or a size class.

d_call: -; j_call: TRBJ1-5; clone_size: -; v_call: TRBV2; cdr3_aa: CASSARRGNQPQHF; cdr3_nt: TGTGCCAGCAGTGCCAGGCGGGGGAATCAGCCCCAGCATTTT
d_call: TRBD1; j_call: TRBJ2-1; clone_size: -; v_call: TRBV7-9; cdr3_aa: CASSPRDREQFF; cdr3_nt: TGTGCCAGCAGCCCGCGGGACAGGGAGCAGTTCTTC
d_call: -; j_call: TRBJ2-1; clone_size: -; v_call: TRBV20-1; cdr3_aa: CSVGYNEQFF; cdr3_nt: TGCAGTGTCGGATACAATGAGCAGTTCTTC
d_call: -; j_call: TRBJ1-1; clone_size: once; v_call: TRBV28; cdr3_aa: CASSLVPSAQNTEAFF; cdr3_nt: TGTGCCAGCAGTTTGGTGCCCTCTGCCCAGAACACTGAAGCTTTCTTT
d_call: -; j_call: TRBJ1-6; clone_size: -; v_call: TRBV5-4; cdr3_aa: CASSLARGGGWTPLHF; cdr3_nt: TGTGCCAGCAGCTTGGCCCGGGGGGGCGGTTGGACACCCCTCCACTTT
d_call: -; j_call: TRBJ2-3; clone_size: -; v_call: TRBV5-5; cdr3_aa: CASSLGLRGDTQYF; cdr3_nt: TGTGCCAGCAGCTTGGGACTCAGAGGGGATACGCAGTATTTT
d_call: -; j_call: TRBJ2-7; clone_size: -; v_call: TRBV6-1; cdr3_aa: CASSGDSSEQYF; cdr3_nt: TGTGCCAGCAGTGGGGATAGCAGTGAGCAGTACTTC
d_call: -; j_call: TRBJ2-3; clone_size: -; v_call: TRBV7-6; cdr3_aa: CASSLGLDRGTDTQYF; cdr3_nt: TGTGCCAGCAGCTTAGGTTTGGACCGGGGCACAGATACGCAGTATTTT
d_call: -; j_call: TRBJ2-6; clone_size: -; v_call: TRBV7-6; cdr3_aa: CASSLGGANVLTF; cdr3_nt: TGTGCCAGCAGCTTAGGTGGGGCCAACGTCCTGACTTTC
d_call: -; j_call: TRBJ1-4; clone_size: -; v_call: TRBV2; cdr3_aa: CASSEVGDDEKLFF; cdr3_nt: TGTGCCAGCAGTGAAGTAGGAGACGATGAAAAACTGTTTTTT
d_call: -; j_call: TRBJ2-7; clone_size: -; v_call: TRBV6-5; cdr3_aa: CASGSTDFYEQYF; cdr3_nt: TGTGCCAGCGGATCGACAGACTTCTACGAGCAGTACTTC
d_call: TRBD1; j_call: TRBJ1-2; clone_size: -; v_call: TRBV5-4; cdr3_aa: CASSPPDREFYGYTF; cdr3_nt: TGTGCCAGCAGCCCACCAGACAGGGAATTTTATGGCTACACCTTC
d_call: -; j_call: TRBJ2-7; clone_size: -; v_call: TRBV9; cdr3_aa: CASSAGFSYEQYF; cdr3_nt: TGTGCCAGCAGCGCGGGATTTTCCTACGAGCAGTACTTC
d_call: TRBD2; j_call: TRBJ2-7; clone_size: once; v_call: TRBV5-1; cdr3_aa: CASSSVSGRPREQYF; cdr3_nt: TGCGCCAGCAGCTCCGTTAGCGGGAGGCCACGAGAGCAGTACTTC
d_call: -; j_call: TRBJ2-5; clone_size: -; v_call: TRBV6-1; cdr3_aa: CASSRYIETQYF; cdr3_nt: TGTGCCAGCAGTAGGTATATCGAGACCCAGTACTTC
d_call: -; j_call: TRBJ2-2; clone_size: -; v_call: TRBV10-1; cdr3_aa: CASSESVGELFF; cdr3_nt: TGCGCCAGCAGTGAGTCGGTCGGGGAGCTGTTTTTT
d_call: TRBD2; j_call: TRBJ2-5; clone_size: -; v_call: TRBV5-5; cdr3_aa: CASSPASGTSGRKTQYF; cdr3_nt: TGTGCCAGCAGCCCGGCCTCCGGGACTAGCGGGAGAAAGACCCAGTACTTC
d_call: -; j_call: TRBJ1-1; clone_size: -; v_call: TRBV28; cdr3_aa: CASSLDNTNTEAFF; cdr3_nt: TGTGCCAGCAGTTTGGACAATACGAACACTGAAGCTTTCTTT
d_call: -; j_call: TRBJ1-5; clone_size: many; v_call: TRBV2; cdr3_aa: CASRAPQGYSNQPQHF; cdr3_nt: TGTGCCAGCAGGGCCCCACAGGGATATAGCAATCAGCCCCAGCATTTT
d_call: -; j_call: TRBJ2-5; clone_size: -; v_call: TRBV10-2; cdr3_aa: CASSERAEGTQYF; cdr3_nt: TGCGCCAGCAGTGAGAGGGCAGAAGGGACCCAGTACTTC
d_call: -; j_call: TRBJ2-3; clone_size: -; v_call: TRBV7-2; cdr3_aa: CASSLVGDTQYF; cdr3_nt: TGTGCCAGCAGCTTAGTAGGAGATACGCAGTATTTT
d_call: -; j_call: TRBJ2-1; clone_size: -; v_call: TRBV7-6; cdr3_aa: CASSPANFYNEQFF; cdr3_nt: TGTGCCAGCAGCCCCGCGAACTTCTACAATGAGCAGTTCTTC
d_call: -; j_call: TRBJ2-1; clone_size: -; v_call: TRBV28; cdr3_aa: CASSLQTAFYNEQFF; cdr3_nt: TGTGCCAGCAGTTTACAGACAGCTTTCTACAATGAGCAGTTCTTC
d_call: TRBD1; j_call: TRBJ2-7; clone_size: -; v_call: TRBV7-9; cdr3_aa: CASSHDRGYEQYF; cdr3_nt: TGTGCCAGCAGCCATGACAGGGGCTACGAGCAGTACTTC